These 19 T cell receptor beta chains were all obtained from the same sample, sequenced in a study of monozygotic twins with inflammatory bowel disease. Using the 5' RACE reads, TCRdb records one entry per CDR3 protein without DNA. The sample has approximately 160,000 distinct CDR3 sequences; the top ten hold approximately 7.4%. Sequencing input: blood. These receptors all come from a human donor with ulcerative colitis or Crohn's disease, or a healthy co-twin of an affected twin (not recorded which).

This chain connects TRBV5-1 to TRBJ1-3. Germline loops: CDR1 SGHRS, CDR2 YFSETQ. The CDR3 contains 12 residues. CDR3 sequence reads: CASSLAGNTIYF.

The chain links TRBV6-5 to TRBJ1-2. CDR3 length: 15 amino acids. The germline V gene has CDR1 MNHEY and CDR2 SVGAGI. The CDR3 loop reads CASSYEGRANYGYTF.

The chain employs TRBV18 and TRBJ2-7. Germline CDR1 and CDR2: KGHSH and LQKENI. The CDR3 length is 13 residues. The CDR3 here is CASSQQRAYEQYF.

The V call is TRBV10-3, the J call TRBJ1-2; TCRdb reports TRBD1, a call that lacks DNA to check it against. The CDR3 runs 13 residues. Germline V gene data show CDR1 as ENHRY and CDR2 as SYGVKD. The CDR3 sequence: CAISGDRVYGYTF.

The chain employs TRBV3-1 and TRBJ2-2. The CDR3 runs 12 residues. Germline V CDR1 and CDR2: LGHDT, YNNKEL (reference sequence). This chain's CDR3 is CASSSGFWELFF.

The rearrangement uses TRBV20-1 and TRBJ2-1; the D call of TRBD1 rests on TCRdb alone, since no DNA is present to check it. This CDR3 region has 12 residues. Germline V gene data show CDR1 as DFQATT and CDR2 as SNEGSKA (reference sequence). CDR3 loop: CSASRGIDEQFF.

The chain has TRBV30 and TRBJ1-3. The germline V gene has CDR1 GTSNPN and CDR2 SVGIG (reference sequence). The length of the CDR3 is 13 residues. The CDR3 sequence: CAGIQISGNTIYF.

This rearrangement joins TRBV5-1 to TRBJ1-1. Per germline, CDR1 SGHRS and CDR2 YFSETQ. The CDR3 length is 15 residues. The CDR3 spells CASSLGNNLGTEAFF.

The gene calls are TRBV4-1 and TRBJ1-3. Germline V gene data show CDR1 as MGHRA and CDR2 as YSYEKL. CDR3 size: 15 residues. The chain's CDR3 is CASSQRLFSGNTIYF.

The gene calls are TRBV12-3 or TRBV12-4 and TRBJ1-5; TCRdb returns TRBD1, unconfirmable since there is no DNA. The CDR3 is made up of 15 amino acids. The CDR3 sequence is CASSLRARPNQPQHF.

V gene TRBV7-2 combines with J gene TRBJ2-7; with no DNA, the TCRdb D assignment of TRBD1 cannot be verified. The CDR3 contains 15 residues. Germline V gene data show CDR1 as SGHTA and CDR2 as FQGNSA. CDR3 loop: CASSFLRARHYEQYF.

J is TRBJ2-2 and V is TRBV7-2; TCRdb selects TRBD2, and the lack of DNA leaves this call unchecked. The CDR3 has 16 residues. Germline CDR1 reads SGHTA; CDR2 reads FQGNSA. The CDR3 here is CASSLFALTKSGELFF.

CDR3 sequence reads: CSARDPGRGGSYEQYF. This sequence joins TRBV20-1 and TRBJ2-7; the TRBD2 assignment by TCRdb is unverifiable without DNA. Per germline, CDR1 DFQATT and CDR2 SNEGSKA (reference sequence). The CDR3 covers 16 residues.

The rearrangement uses TRBV3-1 and TRBJ1-2; as DNA is missing, the TRBD1 call by TCRdb cannot be tested. CDR1 is LGHDT and CDR2 is YNNKEL in the germline V gene (reference sequence). The CDR3 consists of 12 residues. CDR3 loop: CASSRLQGGYTF.

This chain connects TRBV6-5 to TRBJ2-7; TCRdb lists TRBD1, though no DNA is available to test this call. Looked up from germline, CDR1 is MNHEY and CDR2 is SVGAGI. The CDR3 is 15 amino acids. This CDR3 is CASSLGAGSSYEQYF.

This chain's CDR3 is CASRGRSRTDTQYF. The chain joins TRBV12-3 or TRBV12-4 to TRBJ2-3; TCRdb's D call, TRBD1, is unchecked because there is no DNA. The CDR3 totals 14 residues.

The gene calls are TRBV10-3 and TRBJ1-5. CDR3 length: 14 residues. Germline loops: CDR1 ENHRY, CDR2 SYGVKD. CDR3 in amino acids: CAISEALDVGPQHF.

The V and J genes are TRBV5-1 and TRBJ2-1; the D call of TRBD1 rests on TCRdb alone, since no DNA is present to check it. Germline CDR1 SGHRS, CDR2 YFSETQ. This CDR3 has 15 amino acids. This CDR3 is CASSSRDRGRNEQFF.

This chain connects TRBV2 to TRBJ2-3; TCRdb designates TRBD2, a call that cannot be tested without DNA. The germline CDR1 and CDR2 sequences are SNHLY and FYNNEI. This CDR3 region has 18 residues. The CDR3 is CASSEVMTGARLVGTQYF.